Each of the 23 T cell receptor beta chains below was sequenced from the same sample in a study of T cell changes during pregnancy in multiple sclerosis. Data came from immunoSEQ multiplex PCR; TCRdb stores just in-frame clones and leaves some out. The sample carries under 50,000 clones, about 88% recorded once. The source was CD8+ T cells from peripheral blood mononuclear cells, collected in the first trimester of pregnancy. All receptors come from a female donor with multiple sclerosis, enrolled in a pregnancy study.

J is TRBJ1-3 and V is TRBV21-1. TRBV21-1 is a known pseudogene. There are 18 residues in the CDR3. CDR3 sequence reads: CASSKVSVCKSSGNTIYF. The CDR3 DNA follows: TGTGCCAGCAGCAAAGTTAGCGTCTGTAAAAGCTCTGGAAACACCATATATTTT.

V and J are TRBV7-3 and TRBJ2-5, with D maybe TRBD1 (6 bases). The germline V gene has CDR1 SGHTA and CDR2 FQGTGA. There are 14 residues in the CDR3. The V gene lost 0 bases and the J gene lost 1 base, with 6 bases spanning the gap. The CDR3 region has the DNA TGTGCCAGCAGCTTAACAGGGGGCCAAGAGACCCAGTACTTC. It translates to CASSLTGGQETQYF.

This clone appeared a single time. This chain joins TRBV7-9 and TRBJ1-2; no clear D. The CDR3 contains 11 residues. V lost 2 bases, J lost 8 bases, and 6 bases lay in between. In germline, CDR1 is SEHNR, CDR2 FQNEAQ (reference sequence). In nucleotides, the CDR3 is TGTGCCAGCAGCTTAATCTTGGGCTACACCTTC. Protein product: CASSLILGYTF.

The chain uses TRBV9 and TRBJ2-5, with TRBD1 identical over 10 bases. In germline, CDR1 is SGDLS, CDR2 YYNGEE. The J segment lost 1 base and the V segment lost 2 bases, leaving 8 bases of the junction unmatched. The CDR3 spans 17 residues. The CDR3 spells CASSVGTGARLQETQYF. The CDR3 region has the DNA TGTGCCAGCAGCGTCGGGACAGGGGCAAGACTCCAAGAGACCCAGTACTTC.

This clone was picked up one time. The V gene is TRBV10-3, the J gene TRBJ2-7, with D unresolved. V lost 2 bases, J lost 3 bases, and 8 bases lay in between. Germline assignment: CDR1 ENHRY and CDR2 SYGVKD. The CDR3 runs 13 residues. The CDR3 reads CAISEAALYEQYF. In DNA form, the CDR3 reads TGTGCCATCAGTGAGGCGGCACTCTACGAGCAGTACTTC.

This clone came up once. The J gene is TRBJ1-2, the V gene TRBV5-4; TRBD1 matches 9 bases. The CDR3 is made up of 14 amino acids. After removal of 3 bases from V and 2 bases from J, the junction contained 2 bases not matched to a gene. Germline CDR1 reads SGHNT; CDR2 reads YYREEE (reference sequence). Written as DNA, the CDR3 is TGTGCCAGCAGCTGGGGGACAGGGAACTATGGCTACACCTTC. As protein: CASSWGTGNYGYTF.

By its share, this clone is medium-sized. The gene calls are TRBV7-2 and TRBJ1-5; D not resolved. CDR3 length equals 12 residues. CDR1 is SGHTA, CDR2 FQGNSA, per germline. Trimming removed 1 base at V and 9 bases at J, with 7 bases between. DNA for the CDR3: TGTGCCAGCAGCTTAGGAACGGGGCCCCAGCATTTT. This codes for CASSLGTGPQHF.

This clone was observed once. This sample also contains other DNA sequences that code for the same CDR3. J is TRBJ2-7 and V is TRBV7-2, with D perhaps TRBD2 (6 bases). The CDR3 spans 13 residues. The V and J ends lost 1 base and 6 bases respectively, with 10 bases between them. Germline loops: CDR1 SGHTA, CDR2 FQGNSA. In nucleotides, the CDR3 is TGTGCCAGCAGCTTAGGTTCGGGGGTCGAGCAGTACTTC. It translates to CASSLGSGVEQYF.

The chain employs TRBV29-1 and TRBJ1-1, with D unclear. V was cut by 4 bases and J by 7 bases, with 7 bases left in between. This CDR3 has 10 amino acids. Germline CDR1 is SQVTM and CDR2 is ANQGSEA. The CDR3: CSVVSGEAFF. The CDR3, as DNA: TGCAGCGTTGTATCCGGTGAAGCTTTCTTT.

The chain recombines TRBV6-5 with TRBJ2-5; TRBD2 is a possible D gene (7 bases). Judging by the DNA end, TRBJ2-7 fits better; the J call may be wrong. The germline gives CDR1 MNHEY, CDR2 SVGAGI. This CDR3 region has 14 residues. CDR3 residues: CASSYGGATYEQYF. The CDR3 DNA is TGTGCCAGCAGTTACGGGGGGGCAACCTACGAGCAGTACTTC.

This chain links TRBV6-4 with TRBJ2-3; 9 positions agree with TRBD1. This CDR3 is built from 15 residues. With 4 bases clipped from V and 3 bases from J, the junction kept 5 bases outside the gene matches. CDR1 is MRHNA and CDR2 is SNTAGT in the germline V gene. CDR3 residues: CASSVGGQGTDTQYF. Here the CDR3 DNA reads TGTGCCAGCAGTGTTGGGGGACAGGGAACAGATACGCAGTATTTT.

This chain links TRBV7-2 with TRBJ1-1; TRBD1 might be the D (6 bases). The germline gives CDR1 SGHTA, CDR2 FQGNSA. The CDR3 totals 14 residues. Deletions cut 10 bases from V and 0 bases from J, with 15 bases between. The CDR3 here is CATGTIHMNTEAFF. For the CDR3, the DNA is TGTGCCACCGGGACAATTCACATGAACACTGAAGCTTTCTTT.

This chain joins TRBV6-5 and TRBJ1-5; 7 bases agree with TRBD1. The CDR3 is made up of 14 amino acids. The ends lost 6 bases at V and 5 bases at J; junction bases unmatched: 7. The germline V gene has CDR1 MNHEY and CDR2 SVGAGI. The CDR3 sequence: CASRLSTGDQPQHF. The CDR3 DNA follows: TGTGCCAGCAGGCTGAGTACAGGGGATCAGCCCCAGCATTTT.

The chain is built from TRBV6-4 and TRBJ2-1; the D gene is possibly TRBD2 (5 bases). In germline, CDR1 is MRHNA, CDR2 SNTAGT. The CDR3 spans 14 residues. V dropped 5 bases and J dropped 3 bases, with 11 bases sitting between them. The CDR3 protein is CASSKTRDYNEQFF. In DNA form, the CDR3 reads TGTGCCAGCAGTAAGACGAGGGACTACAATGAGCAGTTCTTC.

The chain is built from TRBV7-3 and TRBJ2-7; D perhaps matches TRBD2 (5 bases). From germline, CDR1 is SGHTA and CDR2 FQGTGA. This CDR3 is built from 15 residues. With 4 bases removed from V and 1 base from J, the gap between germline ends came to 14 bases. Here the CDR3 reads CASSSSGFGSYEQYF. CDR3 nucleotide sequence: TGTGCCAGCAGCTCCAGCGGATTTGGGTCCTACGAGCAGTACTTC.

The V call is TRBV9, the J call TRBJ2-2; 7 bases are shared with TRBD1. The junction had 6 bases not matched to a gene; V was cut back by 3 bases and J by 1 base. The CDR3 consists of 16 residues. Germline loops: CDR1 SGDLS, CDR2 YYNGEE. The CDR3 nucleotides read TGTGCCAGCAGCGGAACAGGGGCCCAGAACACCGGGGAGCTGTTTTTT. It encodes CASSGTGAQNTGELFF.

The chain is built from TRBV5-1 and TRBJ2-6; tentative D call: TRBD1 (6 bases). This CDR3 has 15 residues. Germline loops: CDR1 SGHRS, CDR2 YFSETQ. Trimming left V 0 bases short and J 2 bases short, with 6 bases between. The CDR3 is CASSLDRAGANVLTF. CDR3 in DNA: TGCGCCAGCAGCTTGGACAGGGCTGGGGCCAACGTCCTGACTTTC.

The sample holds one count of this clone. V usage is TRBV7-9 and J usage is TRBJ1-1; the D gene is possibly TRBD1 (6 bases). The length of the CDR3 is 15 residues. The ends were cut back, 5 bases at V and 1 base at J, with 14 bases in the middle. Per germline, CDR1 SEHNR and CDR2 FQNEAQ (reference sequence). CDR3 region: CASSQANRANTEAFF. CDR3 sequence (DNA): TGTGCCAGCAGCCAAGCTAACAGGGCGAACACTGAAGCTTTCTTT.

The chain is built from TRBV7-9 and TRBJ1-1, with D tentatively TRBD1 (5 bases). Germline CDR1 is SEHNR and CDR2 is FQNEAQ (reference sequence). CDR3 length: 16 amino acids. V lost 0 bases to trimming and J lost 1 base, with 12 bases between them. The CDR3 coding sequence is TGTGCCAGCAGCTTAGCGTGGGGACTTCAGAACACTGAAGCTTTCTTT. Translation gives CASSLAWGLQNTEAFF.

This chain links TRBV13 with TRBJ1-2; D may be TRBD1 (5 bases). Per the germline V gene, CDR1 is PRHDT and CDR2 is FYEKMQ (reference sequence). This CDR3 region has 13 residues. The germline V and J ends were trimmed by 0 bases and 8 bases, with 10 bases remaining between them. CDR3 sequence reads: CASSLGRAGGYTF. The CDR3 bases are TGTGCCAGCAGCTTAGGACGCGCAGGGGGCTACACCTTC.

This clone was counted once. This chain uses TRBV30 with TRBJ1-2; D uncertain. The V end lost 1 base, the J end lost 4 bases, and 19 bases lay between the germline ends. Germline-derived CDR1 and CDR2 are GTSNPN and SVGIG (reference sequence). This CDR3 is 16 amino acids long. The CDR3 DNA reads TGTGCCTGGAGTGAACCCTCCTCGACTCCTTCCTATGGCTACACCTTC. Translated, it gives CAWSEPSSTPSYGYTF.

The CDR3 sequence is CASSPGLDGAFF. CDR3 in DNA: TGTGCCAGCAGCCCCGGCCTAGATGGTGCTTTCTTT. V is TRBV11-2 and J is TRBJ1-1, with no clear D. The CDR3 is 12 amino acids. Germline V gives CDR1 SGHAT, CDR2 FQNNGV. V was pared by 5 bases and J by 11 bases, with 15 bases between.

V is TRBV7-2 and J is TRBJ2-7; D may be TRBD2 (6 bases). This CDR3 contains 18 residues. Trimming removed 8 bases at V and 0 bases at J, with 26 bases between. Germline CDR1 and CDR2: SGHTA and FQGNSA. The CDR3: CASDSPGLLSGSSYEQYF. In DNA, the CDR3 is TGTGCCAGCGATTCACCGGGACTTCTCTCTGGGAGCTCCTACGAGCAGTACTTC.